Below are 26 T cell receptor beta chains sequenced from a single sample in a study of T cell responses to AZD1222 COVID-19 vaccine. Data came from immunoSEQ multiplex PCR; TCRdb stores just in-frame clones and leaves some out. The table has some 91,000 clones, around nine tenths seen once; the top ten hold more than 9.5%. Source: peripheral blood, taken on day 0 of AZD1222 vaccination. The receptors come from an adult in good health.

The V call is TRBV28, the J call TRBJ2-1; 9 bases line up with TRBD2. Trimming removed 1 base from V and 7 bases from J; junction bases left unmatched: 5. The germline CDR1 and CDR2 sequences are MDHEN and SYDVKM. The CDR3 loop spans 15 amino acids. In DNA, the CDR3 is TGTGCCAGCAGTTTATTAGCGGGAGAGAGGAATGAGCAGTTCTTC. Protein sequence: CASSLLAGERNEQFF.

This chain links TRBV5-4 with TRBJ2-1; D may correspond to TRBD1 or TRBD2 (6 bases each). Germline CDR1 is SGHNT and CDR2 is YYREEE (reference sequence). CDR3 length equals 16 residues. The V and J ends lost 4 bases and 7 bases respectively, with 21 bases between them. DNA for the CDR3: TGTGCCAGCAGCATTGCTTCAGGGAGAGGGGGGAATGAGCAGTTCTTC. It specifies CASSIASGRGGNEQFF.

Only a few counts were recorded for this clone. This rearrangement joins TRBV6-5 to TRBJ2-7; D unresolved. The germline V and J ends were trimmed by 0 bases and 5 bases, with 11 bases remaining between them. The CDR3 length is 14 residues. The germline V gene has CDR1 MNHEY and CDR2 SVGAGI. As DNA, the CDR3 is TGTGCCAGCAGTTACTCAATGAGGTCGAACGAGCAGTACTTC. Amino acid sequence: CASSYSMRSNEQYF.

In the case of this clone: This specimen includes other DNA sequences encoding the same CDR3. The genes are TRBV6-1 and TRBJ2-7; TRBD1 matches 7 bases. V was pared by 3 bases and J by 3 bases, with 2 bases of the junction left unmatched. CDR3 length: 13 residues. Looked up from germline, CDR1 is MNHNS and CDR2 is SASEGT. CDR3 in DNA: TGTGCCAGCAGTGAGACAGGGCTCTACGAGCAGTACTTC. The encoded protein is CASSETGLYEQYF.

This clone occurred once. The CDR3, as DNA: TGTGCCAGCAGCTTAGGTCCGGATGGCTACACCTTC. Amino acid sequence: CASSLGPDGYTF. V is TRBV7-9 and J is TRBJ1-2; no reliable D call. Looked up from germline, CDR1 is SEHNR and CDR2 is FQNEAQ (reference sequence). There are 12 residues in the CDR3. Trimming removed 1 base at V and 6 bases at J, with 6 bases between.

Regarding this clone: Other nucleotide sequences in the sample specify the same CDR3. The chain joins TRBV14 to TRBJ2-1; no firm D call. The germline V gene has CDR1 SGHDN and CDR2 FVKESK. V was trimmed by 4 bases and J by 4 bases, leaving 2 bases between them. The length of the CDR3 is 11 residues. In nucleotides, the CDR3 is TGTGCCAGCAGCCTATACAATGAGCAGTTCTTC. Translating it yields CASSLYNEQFF.

This clone was counted a single time. V usage is TRBV4-3 and J usage is TRBJ2-7; perhaps D is TRBD1 or TRBD2 (5 bases each). The CDR3 length is 15 residues. Looked up from germline, CDR1 is LGHNA and CDR2 is YSLEER. Trimming pared 5 bases from V and 3 bases from J, leaving 17 bases between. The CDR3 DNA follows: TGCGCCAGCAGCATCAACCGGGACGGATTCTACGAGCAGTACTTC. Its protein product is CASSINRDGFYEQYF.

This rearrangement joins TRBV12-3 or TRBV12-4 to TRBJ2-5, with unresolved D. This CDR3 has 13 amino acids. V was shortened by 3 bases and J by 3 bases, with 8 bases between the two germline ends. The CDR3, as DNA: TGTGCCAGCAGTTTTCATGGGAAAGAGACCCAGTACTTC. Translating gives CASSFHGKETQYF.

In this sample, this clone turned up once. The genes are TRBV28 and TRBJ1-5, with 11 bases that match TRBD1. CDR1 and CDR2 (germline): MDHEN, SYDVKM. This CDR3 is 16 amino acids long. The J segment lost 2 bases and the V segment lost 8 bases, leaving 8 bases of the junction unmatched. The CDR3 DNA follows: TGTGCCAGCGGAAGGACAGGGGGCATCGGCAATCAGCCCCAGCATTTT. This codes for CASGRTGGIGNQPQHF.

The chain uses TRBV10-3 and TRBJ2-3; 10 bases line up with TRBD2. J lost 6 bases, V lost 5 bases, and 2 bases had no gene match. This CDR3 is built from 13 residues. The germline V gene encodes CDR1 ENHRY and CDR2 SYGVKD. This chain's CDR3 is CAISRLAGDTQYF. Here the CDR3 DNA reads TGTGCCATCAGTCGACTAGCGGGTGATACGCAGTATTTT.

The gene calls are TRBV3-1 (or the pseudogene TRBV3-2) and TRBJ2-1; 7 bases agree with TRBD2. V shed 4 bases, J shed 7 bases, and the junction held 7 bases outside the gene matches. This CDR3 is built from 14 residues. Germline V gives CDR1 LGHDT, CDR2 YNNKEL (reference sequence). The CDR3 DNA is TGTGCCAGCAGCCCTGGACTAGTGGGGAATGAGCAGTTCTTC. Protein: CASSPGLVGNEQFF.

The V gene is TRBV10-3, the J gene TRBJ2-6, with no clear D. Trimming shortened V by 0 bases and J by 0 bases, and 6 bases separated the two germline ends. Germline CDR1 reads ENHRY; CDR2 reads SYGVKD. This CDR3 has 16 residues. The CDR3 loop is CAISESGPSGANVLTF. In DNA form, the CDR3 reads TGTGCCATCAGTGAGTCAGGGCCCTCTGGGGCCAACGTCCTGACTTTC.

This rearrangement joins TRBV6-5 to TRBJ1-6; D call uncertain. Trimming shortened V by 10 bases and J by 2 bases, and 12 bases separated the two germline ends. The CDR3 sequence is 14 residues long. The germline CDR1 and CDR2 sequences are MNHEY and SVGAGI. The CDR3 nucleotides read TGTGCCACCTCCCGAGCTACCTATAATTCACCCCTCCACTTT. This gives the protein CATSRATYNSPLHF.

V gene TRBV9 combines with J gene TRBJ1-2, with 7 bases aligning to TRBD1. CDR3 size: 14 residues. Trimming cost V 0 bases and J 3 bases; bases outside gene matches: 2. The germline CDR1 and CDR2 sequences are SGDLS and YYNGEE. The CDR3 protein is CASSVADRDYGYTF. The CDR3 DNA is TGTGCCAGCAGCGTAGCCGACAGGGACTATGGCTACACCTTC.

Comments on this clone: This specimen includes other DNA sequences encoding the same CDR3. The V and J genes are TRBV9 and TRBJ2-2, with no clear D. The CDR3 consists of 13 residues. The germline V gene encodes CDR1 SGDLS and CDR2 YYNGEE. Between the trimmed V and J ends, which lost 3 bases and 2 bases, there was a span of 5 bases. CDR3 DNA sequence: TGTGCCAGCAGCGCAAGTAACACCGGGGAGCTGTTTTTT. Residues: CASSASNTGELFF.

This clone is a singleton in its sample. The gene calls are TRBV6-5 and TRBJ2-2; 8 bases agree with TRBD1. Trimming at V came to 2 bases and at J to 0 bases, leaving 2 bases not matched to a gene. The germline V gene encodes CDR1 MNHEY and CDR2 SVGAGI. The CDR3 sequence is 16 residues long. Here the CDR3 reads CASSYLQGANTGELFF. For the CDR3, the DNA is TGTGCCAGCAGTTACCTACAGGGGGCGAACACCGGGGAGCTGTTTTTT.

This rearrangement joins TRBV13 to TRBJ1-4, with D maybe TRBD1 (5 bases). V shed 0 bases and J shed 7 bases, with 9 bases lying between them. This CDR3 is 14 amino acids long. CDR1 PRHDT and CDR2 FYEKMQ come from the germline V gene (reference sequence). The CDR3 nucleotides read TGTGCCAGCAGCTTAGGGCAGGGAGTTGAAAAACTGTTTTTT. Translating gives CASSLGQGVEKLFF. The full variable domain, with the rest looked up from reference TRBV13 and TRBJ1-4, is AAGVIQSPRHLIKEKRETATLKCYPIPRHDTVYWYQQGPGQDPQFLISFYEKMQSDKGSIPDRFSAQQFSDYHSELNMSSLELGDSALYFCASSLGQGVEKLFFGSGTQLSVL.

The chain couples TRBV5-6 to TRBJ1-3; a possible D gene is TRBD1 (5 bases). Per the germline V gene, CDR1 is SGHDT and CDR2 is YYEEEE. This CDR3 contains 15 residues. V was shortened by 8 bases and J by 0 bases, with 15 bases between the two germline ends. The CDR3 loop reads CASFGQGSSGNTIYF. CDR3 in DNA: TGTGCCAGTTTTGGTCAGGGAAGCTCTGGAAACACCATATATTTT.

The chain is built from TRBV19 and TRBJ1-2; 9 bases line up with TRBD1. Trimming removed 6 bases from V and 2 bases from J; junction bases left unmatched: 13. Germline lookup yields CDR1 LNHDA and CDR2 SQIVND (reference sequence). This CDR3 spans 17 amino acids. CDR3 bases: TGTGCCAGTAGACAAACCGGGACAGGGTCCCCGAACTATGGCTACACCTTC. Protein sequence: CASRQTGTGSPNYGYTF.

This chain joins TRBV25-1 and TRBJ2-1, with 11 bases fitting TRBD1. Trimming took 4 bases from V and 6 from J; bases not matched to a gene: 5. CDR3 length: 15 residues. Germline lookup yields CDR1 MGHDK and CDR2 SYGVNS. For the CDR3, the DNA is TGTGCCAGCAGTGCGGACAGGGGGCTCTTCAATGAGCAGTTCTTC. Translating it yields CASSADRGLFNEQFF.

The rearrangement uses TRBV29-1 and TRBJ1-1; D not certain. The germline V and J ends were trimmed by 7 bases and 0 bases, with 6 bases remaining between them. CDR3 length: 11 amino acids. Per the germline V gene, CDR1 is SQVTM and CDR2 is ANQGSEA. In DNA form, the CDR3 reads TGCAGCGGGTATCTGAACACTGAAGCTTTCTTT. Translating it yields CSGYLNTEAFF.

The V call is TRBV2, the J call TRBJ1-6, with D tentatively TRBD1 (5 bases). V dropped 5 bases and J dropped 4 bases, with 9 bases sitting between them. Germline lookup yields CDR1 SNHLY and CDR2 FYNNEI. The CDR3 totals 14 residues. The chain's CDR3 is CASSKTVYNSPLHF. The CDR3 DNA reads as TGTGCCAGCAGTAAGACAGTATATAATTCACCCCTCCACTTT.

There are a few counts of this clone. The chain has TRBV19 and TRBJ2-7; maybe TRBD2 (5 bases). This CDR3 contains 14 residues. Germline V gene data show CDR1 as LNHDA and CDR2 as SQIVND (reference sequence). Trimming left V 3 bases short and J 6 bases short, with 15 bases between. The CDR3 protein is CASSIKALGGEQYF. CDR3 nucleotides: TGTGCCAGTAGTATCAAGGCACTAGGTGGCGAGCAGTACTTC.

This chain connects TRBV10-1 to TRBJ2-1, with TRBD1 matching 8 bases. This CDR3 region has 14 residues. The germline gives CDR1 WNHNN, CDR2 SYGVQD (reference sequence). V lost 3 bases to trimming and J lost 9 bases; unmatched junction nucleotides: 7. In nucleotides, the CDR3 is TGCGCCAGCAGTGATGGGACAGGCTCCCGTGAGCAGTTCTTC. This codes for CASSDGTGSREQFF.

The V call is TRBV5-1, the J call TRBJ2-2, with TRBD2 matching over 8 bases. Germline V lookup: CDR1 SGHRS, CDR2 YFSETQ. V lost 4 bases, J lost 1 base, and 6 bases stayed unmatched. This CDR3 spans 16 amino acids. CDR3 amino acids: CASSEIAGMNTGELFF. The CDR3 bases are TGCGCCAGCAGCGAGATAGCGGGAATGAACACCGGGGAGCTGTTTTTT.

The V gene is TRBV27, the J gene TRBJ1-1; the D gene is possibly TRBD1 (5 bases). From germline, CDR1 is MNHEY and CDR2 SMNVEV (reference sequence). V lost 5 bases and J lost 0, with 13 bases in between. The CDR3 totals 15 residues. The CDR3, as DNA: TGTGCCAGCAGTCCGGGGACGGGCGTGAACACTGAAGCTTTCTTT. This gives the protein CASSPGTGVNTEAFF.